One sample yielded the 2 T cell receptor beta chains listed below, sequenced in a study of blood T cells in healthy people across ages. Using a J-beta primer mix together with a sample-barcoded 5' primer, a second PCR was run for about 7 to 12 cycles. From the 5' RACE reads, TCRdb called clonotypes with MiXCR, one entry per CDR3 protein. The table shows around 1,900,000 distinct CDR3 sequences, with about 39% occurring only once. Source material: blood. These receptors were taken from a human donor in good health.

The chain employs TRBV9 and TRBJ1-2; D call uncertain. The CDR3 runs 14 residues. The germline CDR1 and CDR2 sequences are SGDLS and YYNGEE. Trimming cost V 1 base and J 8 bases, with 15 bases left between them. The CDR3 nucleotides read TGTGCCAGCAGCGTAAGTGAGGATTGGGAAGGCTACACCTTC. Protein: CASSVSEDWEGYTF.

The chain couples TRBV9 to TRBJ2-1; 10 nucleotides align to TRBD2. The CDR3 covers 15 residues. V was pared by 1 base and J by 5 bases, with 3 bases of the junction left unmatched. CDR1 SGDLS and CDR2 YYNGEE come from the germline V gene. CDR3 DNA sequence: TGTGCCAGCAGCGTAATAGCGGGGGGACACAATGAGCAGTTCTTC. Translated: CASSVIAGGHNEQFF.